The 8 T cell receptor beta chains given below trace back to one sample, sequenced in a study of molecular identifiers for immune sequencing clone quantification. TCRdb itself ran the PCR reads through MiXCR, one entry per CDR3 protein. This table holds a few hundred thousand distinct CDR3 sequences, less than 30% found once. The sequencing sample was made of naive CD8+ T cells from blood, with Jurkat cell RNA spiked in. Documented subset: FACS-sorted CD8+CD4-CCR7+CD45RA+ naive T cells. These receptors all stem from a human donor in good health. Some libraries in this study had Jurkat cell RNA spiked in.

The chain recombines TRBV15 with TRBJ2-5, with TRBD2 identical over 10 bases. This CDR3 contains 17 residues. Germline V gives CDR1 LNHNV, CDR2 YYDKDF (reference sequence). The ends lost 3 bases at V and 2 bases at J; junction bases unmatched: 9. CDR3 protein: CATSSVASGGPQETQYF. DNA for the CDR3: TGTGCCACCAGCAGTGTGGCTAGCGGGGGCCCTCAAGAGACCCAGTACTTC.

As concerns this clonotype: Since a much larger clone is just one base distant, this may be a read error. The CDR3 spells CASSFELGGNIQHF. CDR3 nucleotides: TGTGCCAGCAGTTTCGAGTTGGGCGGAAACATTCAGCACTTC. The chain employs TRBV28 and TRBJ2-4, with unresolved D. This CDR3 is built from 14 residues. Germline assignment: CDR1 MDHEN and CDR2 SYDVKM.

The chain links TRBV28 to TRBJ2-1; the match to TRBD2 covers 9 bases. Germline values: CDR1 MDHEN, CDR2 SYDVKM. V lost 5 bases to trimming and J lost 12 bases; unmatched junction nucleotides: 17. The CDR3 has 16 residues. The CDR3 nucleotides read TGTGCCAGCAGTCCAGGACTAGCGTGGGGGTCCGGAGGGCAGTTCTTC. It is translated as CASSPGLAWGSGGQFF.

This chain links TRBV7-9 with TRBJ2-7, with D perhaps TRBD1 or TRBD2 (5 bases each). CDR1 is SEHNR, CDR2 FQNEAQ, per germline (reference sequence). The CDR3 runs to 13 residues. V lost 0 bases and J 5 bases, leaving 8 bases between the germline ends. CDR3 in DNA: TGTGCCAGCAGCTTAGCCGGGGACGACGAGCAGTACTTC. It translates to CASSLAGDDEQYF.

The gene calls are TRBV7-9 and TRBJ2-6, with D perhaps TRBD1 (5 bases). The germline V and J ends were trimmed by 11 bases and 0 bases, with 11 bases remaining between them. The CDR3 covers 14 residues. CDR1 is SEHNR, CDR2 FQNEAQ, per germline (reference sequence). The CDR3 spells CADSLSSGANVLTF. CDR3 in DNA: TGTGCCGACAGCTTGAGCTCTGGGGCCAACGTCCTGACTTTC.

Concerning this clonotype: This could be a read error, since a much larger clone is one nucleotide away. The gene calls are TRBV7-2 and TRBJ2-2; D is unresolved. The CDR3 extends over 15 amino acids. The germline V gene encodes CDR1 SGHTA and CDR2 FQGNSA. The CDR3 bases are TGTGCCAGAAGCTTATTTGCCGGAGTCACCGGGGAGCTGTTTTTT. Amino acid sequence: CARSLFAGVTGELFF.

This clonotype came up a few times. J is TRBJ2-5 and V is TRBV28; no firm D call. Germline CDR1 reads MDHEN; CDR2 reads SYDVKM. The V end lost 6 bases, the J end lost 1 base, and 9 bases lay between the germline ends. The CDR3 length is 13 residues. CDR3 residues: CASSTQGQETQYF. As DNA, the CDR3 is TGTGCCAGCAGCACCCAAGGCCAAGAGACCCAGTACTTC.

The chain combines TRBV13 with TRBJ2-1; D possibly corresponds to TRBD1 (5 bases). Germline CDR1 and CDR2: PRHDT and FYEKMQ (reference sequence). The CDR3 is made up of 13 amino acids. The V end was cut by 1 base, the J end by 7 bases, with 8 bases between. The CDR3 region is CASSLARDNEQFF. In DNA, the CDR3 is TGTGCCAGCAGCTTAGCCAGGGATAATGAGCAGTTCTTC.